Listed here is a single T cell receptor (beta chain). The antigen is undetermined. Generated by immunoSEQ multiplex PCR, the TCRdb table keeps only in-frame clones and is missing some. The table records some 190,000 clones, around nine tenths of them present only once. This sample is part of a study of T cell responses to AZD1222 COVID-19 vaccine. General study results and limits: Just five to seven AZD1222 recipients tested seropositive at baseline.

Analyses pooled second doses at about 4 or about 12 weeks. The CDR3 has 15 residues. Trimming took off 3 bases at V and 0 bases at J, with 9 bases between the two ends. Germline lookup yields CDR1 LNHDA and CDR2 SQIVND (reference sequence). This clonotype was obtained from an adult who received the AZD1222 COVID-19 vaccine. V and J are TRBV19 and TRBJ2-1, with D tentatively TRBD2 (5 bases). Sequencing used peripheral blood, obtained 28 days after the second AZD1222 dose. The CDR3 is CASSISGDSYNEQFF. DNA of the CDR3: TGTGCCAGTAGTATCTCCGGGGACTCCTACAATGAGCAGTTCTTC.